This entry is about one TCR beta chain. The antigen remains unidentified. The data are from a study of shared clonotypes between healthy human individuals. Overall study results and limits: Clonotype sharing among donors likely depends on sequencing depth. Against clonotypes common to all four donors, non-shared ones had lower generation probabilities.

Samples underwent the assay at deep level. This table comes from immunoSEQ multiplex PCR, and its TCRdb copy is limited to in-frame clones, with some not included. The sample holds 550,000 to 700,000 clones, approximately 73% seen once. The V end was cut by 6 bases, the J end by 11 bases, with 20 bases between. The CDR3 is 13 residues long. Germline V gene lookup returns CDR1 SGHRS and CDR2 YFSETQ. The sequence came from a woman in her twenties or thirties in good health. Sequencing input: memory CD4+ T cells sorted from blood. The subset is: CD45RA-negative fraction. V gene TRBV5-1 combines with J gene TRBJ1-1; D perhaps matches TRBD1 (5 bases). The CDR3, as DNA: TGCGCCAGCACCGAAACCCCCGGGGGAACGGCTTTCTTT. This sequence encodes CASTETPGGTAFF.